This paragraph covers one T cell receptor (beta chain) sequence. Healthy Caucasian individuals from Russia aged about 6 to 95 were enrolled as donors. CDR3 length equals 14 residues. V lost 3 bases and J 2 bases, leaving 11 bases between the germline ends. Germline CDR1 and CDR2: MNHEY and SVGAGI. This specimen belongs to a study of blood T cells in healthy people across ages. A sample-barcoded 5' primer and a J-beta primer mix were used in a second PCR of roughly 7 to 11 cycles. From the 5' RACE reads, TCRdb called clonotypes with MiXCR, one entry per CDR3 protein. The profile shows around 990,000 distinct CDR3 sequences, around 25% of them singletons. The same sample was also studied in work on T cells of mothers and their children. That work states: In this cohort, donors were three healthy Caucasian mothers plus their six children. Using 1.5 ug per 15 ul, all extracted RNA underwent cDNA synthesis.

The TCR comes from a girl aged 2 to 9 in good health. Sequenced material: blood. The chain is built from TRBV6-5 and TRBJ2-7; D gene ambiguous. For the CDR3, the DNA is TGTGCCAGCAGTTATCAGCGTAACACCTACGAGCAGTACTTC. Encoded protein: CASSYQRNTYEQYF.